The next 32 T cell receptor beta chains were all read from a single sample in a study of blood T cell repertoires in COVID-19. Repertoires were generated with immunoSEQ multiplex PCR, while TCRdb's copy carries only in-frame clones and drops some. The sample shows roughly 48,000 clones, 75% to 90% of them seen only once. Sequencing input: peripheral blood. Every receptor here comes from a man between 65 and 85 years old with acute or convalescent COVID-19.

The chain employs TRBV7-9 and TRBJ1-4, with D uncertain. V was trimmed by 2 bases and J by 7 bases, leaving 17 bases between them. CDR3 size: 16 residues. Germline V gives CDR1 SEHNR, CDR2 FQNEAQ (reference sequence). The CDR3 DNA reads as TGTGCCAGCAGCTTATTCCCTGACGGCGGCTCTGAAAAACTGTTTTTT. As protein: CASSLFPDGGSEKLFF.

This clone was counted a single time. The rearrangement uses TRBV7-9 and TRBJ2-3, with D tentatively TRBD1 (5 bases). CDR1 and CDR2 from the germline V gene are SEHNR and FQNEAQ (reference sequence). V shed 5 bases and J shed 5 bases, with 14 bases lying between them. CDR3 size: 14 residues. The CDR3, as DNA: TGTGCCAGCAGCGAGATGCAGGGTGGAGATACGCAGTATTTT. It translates to CASSEMQGGDTQYF.

This clone has only one observation. The rearrangement links TRBV7-8 to TRBJ1-1; no clear D gene. The CDR3 spans 13 residues. Between the trimmed V and J ends, which lost 5 bases and 3 bases, there was a span of 10 bases. Looked up from germline, CDR1 is SGHVS and CDR2 is FQNEAQ. The CDR3 here is CASSLNQDTEAFF. CDR3 DNA sequence: TGTGCCAGCAGCCTTAACCAGGACACTGAAGCTTTCTTT.

The sample holds one count of this clone. The chain uses TRBV11-3 and TRBJ2-2; no clear D gene. The germline V gene encodes CDR1 SGHNT and CDR2 YENEEA. Trimming took off 5 bases at V and 0 bases at J, with 13 bases between the two ends. This CDR3 contains 16 residues. In DNA, the CDR3 is TGTGCCAGCAGCATGAGAGTTGGAGCGAACACCGGGGAGCTGTTTTTT. It encodes CASSMRVGANTGELFF. The whole variable domain, remainder taken from reference TRBV11-3 and TRBJ2-2, is EAGVVQSPRYKIIEKKQPVAFWCNPISGHNTLYWYLQNLGQGPELLIRYENEEAVDDSQLPKDRFSAERLKGVDSTLKIQPAELGDSAVYLCASSMRVGANTGELFFGEGSRLTVL.

The chain carries TRBV5-4 and TRBJ2-7; no reliable D call. The CDR3 totals 14 residues. From germline, CDR1 is SGHNT and CDR2 YYREEE (reference sequence). The V gene lost 6 bases and the J gene lost 1 base, with 14 bases spanning the gap. Written as DNA, the CDR3 is TGTGCCAGCAAGAGTAGTATCGGGTCCTACGAGCAGTACTTC. It specifies CASKSSIGSYEQYF.

The V and J genes are TRBV5-4 and TRBJ2-1, with 7 bases matching TRBD2. CDR1 is SGHNT, CDR2 YYREEE, per germline (reference sequence). J was trimmed by 3 bases and V by 5 bases; bases with no gene match: 11. The CDR3 sequence is 16 residues long. The CDR3 coding sequence is TGTGCCAGCAGTTCTCAGACCGGGACTAACTACAATGAGCAGTTCTTC. It yields the protein CASSSQTGTNYNEQFF.

The rearrangement uses TRBV11-1 and TRBJ2-3; D not resolved. The germline V gene encodes CDR1 SGHAT and CDR2 FQDESV (reference sequence). The CDR3 length is 13 residues. V gave up 3 bases and J gave up 1 base, with 5 bases separating them. The CDR3 nucleotides read TGTGCCAGCAGCTTGCCAGGCACAGATACGCAGTATTTT. Translated: CASSLPGTDTQYF.

A single count supports this clone. V gene TRBV7-3 combines with J gene TRBJ2-7, with 11 bases matching TRBD1. With V trimmed by 5 bases and J by 2 bases, 5 bases remained unmatched. Germline CDR1 is SGHTA and CDR2 is FQGTGA. This CDR3 has 15 residues. The CDR3 here is CASSPRTGGTYEQYF. CDR3 nucleotide sequence: TGTGCCAGCAGCCCCAGGACAGGGGGCACCTACGAGCAGTACTTC.

Regarding this clone: Given the absence of the conserved phenylalanine or tryptophan at the CDR3 end, a read error is likely. No DNA is shown, since the ends of the CDR3 on it are uncertain; the CDR3 is the one TCRdb lists. This chain uses TRBV28 with TRBJ2-3; the table's D call of TRBD2 was not tested on the DNA. Termini included, the CDR3 measures 11 amino acids. Per germline, CDR1 MDHEN and CDR2 SYDVKM. CDR3 amino acids: CASTPRAGELC.

The V call is TRBV30, the J call TRBJ2-5; 8 bases are a match to TRBD2. Germline trimming cut 4 bases from V and 1 base from J; bases unmatched to any gene: 8. In germline, CDR1 is GTSNPN, CDR2 SVGIG (reference sequence). The CDR3 extends over 15 amino acids. The CDR3 spells CAWTGGGIPQETQYF. The CDR3 coding sequence is TGTGCCTGGACTGGCGGGGGGATCCCCCAAGAGACCCAGTACTTC.

The chain employs TRBV5-4 and TRBJ1-4; 7 nucleotides align to TRBD1. CDR3 length: 15 residues. V dropped 0 bases and J dropped 1; count of bases not matched to a gene: 0. Per the germline V gene, CDR1 is SGHNT and CDR2 is YYREEE (reference sequence). The CDR3 is CASSLGQGTNEKLFF. The CDR3 DNA reads TGTGCCAGCAGCTTGGGACAGGGAACTAATGAAAAACTGTTTTTT.

This chain links TRBV19 with TRBJ1-2; 7 bases match TRBD1. This CDR3 region has 15 residues. Germline CDR1 and CDR2: LNHDA and SQIVND (reference sequence). Trimming cost V 3 bases and J 4 bases; bases outside gene matches: 8. CDR3 protein: CASSIGQALSYGYTF. DNA for the CDR3: TGTGCCAGTAGTATCGGACAGGCACTCAGCTATGGCTACACCTTC.

The chain combines TRBV7-9 with TRBJ1-2, with TRBD1 identical over 10 bases. V lost 5 bases and J lost 4; bases outside the gene matches: 10. Germline V gene sequence: CDR1 SEHNR, CDR2 FQNEAQ (reference sequence). This CDR3 region has 16 residues. The CDR3 loop is CASSPTGTGVSYGYTF. CDR3 in DNA: TGTGCCAGCAGCCCGACAGGGACAGGGGTGTCCTATGGCTACACCTTC.

The V and J genes are TRBV6-2 or TRBV6-3 and TRBJ2-7, with 7 bases fitting TRBD2. The CDR3 has 15 residues. V trimming: 6 bases; J trimming: 3 bases; junction bases outside the gene matches: 11. CDR1 and CDR2 (germline): MNHEY, SVGEGT. This CDR3 is CASSNGGGLRYEQYF. CDR3 DNA sequence: TGTGCCAGCAGCAACGGCGGGGGACTTCGCTACGAGCAGTACTTC.

This chain connects TRBV12-3 or TRBV12-4 to TRBJ1-4, with 8 bases identical to TRBD1. The length of the CDR3 is 13 residues. J lost 8 bases, V lost 5 bases, and 4 bases had no gene match. CDR3 in amino acids: CASSGTGREKLFF. The CDR3 nucleotides are TGTGCCAGCAGTGGGACAGGAAGGGAAAAACTGTTTTTT.

The gene calls are TRBV6-5 and TRBJ2-2, with 7 bases aligning to TRBD1. The germline V gene has CDR1 MNHEY and CDR2 SVGAGI. Unmatched junction bases numbered 5, after V lost 6 bases and J lost 4 bases. The CDR3 has 14 amino acids. CDR3 nucleotide sequence: TGTGCCAGCAGCTTGACAGGGAGCACCGGGGAGCTGTTTTTT. It encodes CASSLTGSTGELFF.

The chain combines TRBV6-5 with TRBJ2-2, with a weak D call TRBD2 (5 bases). In germline, CDR1 is MNHEY, CDR2 SVGAGI. The CDR3 is 13 amino acids. Between the trimmed V and J ends, which lost 8 bases and 5 bases, there was a span of 12 bases. Written as DNA, the CDR3 is TGTGCCAGCCCCGGTACGGGGACCGGGGAGCTGTTTTTT. Amino acids: CASPGTGTGELFF.

This clone has only one observation. The chain joins TRBV6-2 or TRBV6-3 to TRBJ2-7; the match to TRBD2 covers 7 bases. The CDR3 consists of 15 residues. CDR1 MNHEY and CDR2 SVGEGT come from the germline V gene. V was clipped by 0 bases and J by 5 bases; unmatched bases: 7. CDR3 in amino acids: CASSYSWGGIHEQYF. The CDR3 nucleotides read TGTGCCAGCAGTTACTCCTGGGGAGGGATCCACGAGCAGTACTTC.

Remarks on this clone: Additional DNA sequences in this sample encode the identical CDR3. The V gene is TRBV19, the J gene TRBJ1-2, with D possibly matching TRBD1 (5 bases). Trimming stripped 3 bases from V and 8 bases from J, with 13 bases between. The germline CDR1 and CDR2 sequences are LNHDA and SQIVND (reference sequence). CDR3 length equals 13 residues. DNA for the CDR3: TGTGCCAGTAGTATTCCGCAGGGAGGAGGCTACACCTTC. This sequence encodes CASSIPQGGGYTF.

The chain joins TRBV19 to TRBJ2-7, with D maybe TRBD1 (6 bases). Trimming pared 5 bases from V and 2 bases from J, leaving 10 bases between. This CDR3 spans 13 amino acids. From germline, CDR1 is LNHDA and CDR2 SQIVND (reference sequence). The CDR3 nucleotides read TGTGCCAGTAGTGCAGGACAGCCCTACGAGCAGTACTTC. Amino acid sequence: CASSAGQPYEQYF.

The chain has TRBV24-1 and TRBJ2-1; 8 positions match TRBD2. The length of the CDR3 is 15 residues. V lost 5 bases and J lost 5; bases outside the gene matches: 7. CDR1 is KGHDR, CDR2 SFDVKD, per germline. The chain's CDR3 is CATSAPGRGDNEQFF. The CDR3 bases are TGTGCCACCAGTGCCCCGGGGCGGGGGGACAATGAGCAGTTCTTC.

The chain employs TRBV28 and TRBJ2-7; perhaps TRBD2 as D (6 bases). The CDR3 has 11 residues. From germline, CDR1 is MDHEN and CDR2 SYDVKM. Trimming stripped 11 bases from V and 0 bases from J, with 8 bases between. The CDR3, as DNA: TGTGCCGGGGGGAGCTCCTACGAGCAGTACTTC. Amino acids: CAGGSSYEQYF.

V gene TRBV5-1 combines with J gene TRBJ2-7, with 7 bases matching TRBD1. Germline V gene sequence: CDR1 SGHRS, CDR2 YFSETQ. With 2 bases clipped from V and 2 bases from J, the junction kept 7 bases outside the gene matches. This CDR3 is built from 15 residues. This CDR3 is CASSFKGGMAYEQYF. DNA of the CDR3: TGCGCCAGCAGCTTCAAAGGGGGCATGGCCTACGAGCAGTACTTC.

The chain links TRBV2 to TRBJ1-2; 7 positions agree with TRBD1. With 6 bases clipped from V and 8 bases from J, the junction kept 9 bases outside the gene matches. The CDR3 has 13 amino acids. Germline V gene sequence: CDR1 SNHLY, CDR2 FYNNEI. Here the CDR3 DNA reads TGTGCCAGCAGACTTGACAGGGAACGGGGCTACACCTTC. Translated: CASRLDRERGYTF.

In its sample, this clone was seen a few times. This chain uses TRBV29-1 with TRBJ1-1; D is perhaps TRBD1 (6 bases). Germline V gives CDR1 SQVTM, CDR2 ANQGSEA. V was clipped by 4 bases and J by 5 bases, with 17 bases between them. The CDR3 has 14 residues. CDR3 sequence reads: CSVGGRGTGTEAFF. CDR3 nucleotide sequence: TGCAGCGTTGGGGGGAGGGGAACAGGGACTGAAGCTTTCTTT.

This clone came up many times. This sequence joins TRBV30 and TRBJ1-1; 10 bases map to TRBD1. The CDR3 covers 13 residues. Germline loops: CDR1 GTSNPN, CDR2 SVGIG (reference sequence). The V and J ends lost 5 bases and 11 bases, in that order; junction bases with no gene match: 11. CDR3 residues: CAWAHGTGAMAFF. In DNA form, the CDR3 reads TGTGCCTGGGCCCACGGGACAGGGGCCATGGCTTTCTTT.

This clone was picked up a small number of times. The rearrangement uses TRBV29-1 and TRBJ1-2, with D unclear. Per the germline V gene, CDR1 is SQVTM and CDR2 is ANQGSEA. V lost 7 bases and J lost 6, with 18 bases in between. This CDR3 has 13 amino acids. The CDR3 DNA sequence: TGCAGCGCCCTTGAGGCCGTCGGGAATGGCTACACCTTC. Its protein is CSALEAVGNGYTF.

CDR3 residues: CASSPPSSPGEQYF. CDR3 sequence (DNA): TGTGCCAGCTCACCACCGTCTAGCCCAGGAGAGCAGTACTTC. J is TRBJ2-7 and V is TRBV18, with D perhaps TRBD2 (5 bases). Germline values: CDR1 KGHSH, CDR2 LQKENI. The CDR3 totals 14 residues. V was shortened by 0 bases and J by 7 bases, with 13 bases between the two germline ends.

The sample holds one count of this clone. V and J are TRBV7-9 and TRBJ1-6; D ambiguous. This CDR3 spans 16 amino acids. Germline CDR1 reads SEHNR; CDR2 reads FQNEAQ (reference sequence). V lost 3 bases, J lost 0 bases, and 9 bases lay in between. Written as DNA, the CDR3 is TGTGCCAGCAGCTTTGGTACAAGCTCCTATAATTCACCCCTCCACTTT. Its protein product is CASSFGTSSYNSPLHF.

V is TRBV4-1 and J is TRBJ1-2; 7 nucleotides align to TRBD1. Germline values: CDR1 MGHRA, CDR2 YSYEKL. The ends lost 0 bases at V and 4 bases at J; junction bases unmatched: 5. There are 15 residues in the CDR3. The CDR3 is CASSQDPRDSYGYTF. The CDR3 bases are TGCGCCAGCAGCCAAGATCCCCGGGACAGCTATGGCTACACCTTC.

This rearrangement joins TRBV27 to TRBJ2-1; D gene uncertain. Trimming took off 7 bases at V and 2 bases at J, with 9 bases between the two ends. The CDR3 runs to 13 residues. Germline CDR1 and CDR2: MNHEY and SMNVEV (reference sequence). CDR3 sequence reads: CASTNGPYNEQFF. In DNA form, the CDR3 reads TGTGCCAGCACCAATGGGCCCTACAATGAGCAGTTCTTC.

The J gene is TRBJ1-1, the V gene TRBV28, with D tentatively TRBD1 (6 bases). The CDR3 has 11 residues. Trimming took 7 bases from V and 12 from J, leaving 15 bases between them. Germline CDR1 MDHEN, CDR2 SYDVKM. For the CDR3, the DNA is TGTGCCAGCATTGCGGACAGTTACCCTTTCTTT. Residues: CASIADSYPFF.